The 10 T cell receptor beta chains below all came from one sample that was sequenced in a study of T cells in Graves' hyperthyroidism and ophthalmopathy. There were TCR beta CDR3 regions amplified from RNA transcripts. First-round RT-PCR targeting the TCR CDR3 was performed with the HTBI primer set. TCRdb called the multiplex PCR reads again in MiXCR, with one record for every CDR3 protein. This sample carries 450,000 to 650,000 distinct CDR3 sequences, roughly 20% of them seen once, and the ten largest clones take around 27%. The sequenced material came from blood. The receptors originated from a man younger than 30 with Graves' hyperthyroidism.

About this clonotype: A read error may be the cause here, since a much bigger clone is one base away. This chain connects TRBV5-5 to TRBJ1-2; 7 bases are shared with TRBD1. Looked up from germline, CDR1 is SGHKS and CDR2 is YYEKEE (reference sequence). CDR3 length: 12 residues. Written as DNA, the CDR3 is TGTGCCAGCAGCGTCCCAGGGGGTGGCTACAGCTTC. It encodes CASSVPGGGYSF.

CDR3 sequence (DNA): TGCAGTGCTAGAGATCGGACAGGGGGAGCCCAGCCCCAGCATTTT. Translation gives CSARDRTGGAQPQHF. The chain couples TRBV20-1 to TRBJ1-5; TRBD1 aligns across 10 bases. After removal of 0 bases from V and 7 bases from J, the junction contained 6 bases not matched to a gene. Germline CDR1 reads DFQATT; CDR2 reads SNEGSKA (reference sequence). The CDR3 spans 15 residues.

The V call is TRBV24-1, the J call TRBJ1-3, with D unresolved. V was clipped by 6 bases and J by 4 bases, with 15 bases between them. Germline V CDR1 and CDR2: KGHDR, SFDVKD. The CDR3 totals 15 residues. The CDR3 here is CATSYWASFGNTIYF. DNA of the CDR3: TGTGCCACCAGTTATTGGGCCAGCTTCGGAAACACCATATATTTT.

This clonotype has a count of ten or more. J is TRBJ1-5 and V is TRBV28; 8 bases align to TRBD1. The length of the CDR3 is 15 residues. Germline V gene lookup returns CDR1 MDHEN and CDR2 SYDVKM. V was pared by 2 bases and J by 3 bases, with 3 bases of the junction left unmatched. The CDR3 loop is CASSLGQGINQPQHF. In nucleotides, the CDR3 is TGTGCCAGCAGTTTAGGACAGGGCATCAATCAGCCCCAGCATTTT.

This chain uses TRBV20-1 with TRBJ1-1, with 8 bases that match TRBD1. Trimming at V came to 0 bases and at J to 1 base, leaving 10 bases not matched to a gene. Germline loops: CDR1 DFQATT, CDR2 SNEGSKA (reference sequence). The CDR3 sequence is 17 residues long. The CDR3 here is CSARDFLRGRRNTEAFF. DNA of the CDR3: TGCAGTGCTAGAGACTTCCTCAGGGGGCGAAGGAACACTGAAGCTTTCTTT.

This clonotype was found many times. The gene calls are TRBV7-2 and TRBJ2-7, with unresolved D. The germline CDR1 and CDR2 sequences are SGHTA and FQGNSA. This CDR3 is built from 13 residues. Trimming cost V 3 bases and J 7 bases, with 13 bases left between them. The CDR3 protein is CASSLVSDSEQYF. CDR3 DNA sequence: TGTGCCAGCAGCTTGGTCAGTGATTCTGAGCAGTACTTC. Filled out from reference TRBV7-2 and TRBJ2-7, the complete variable domain reads GAGVSQSPSNKVTEKGKDVELRCDPISGHTALYWYRQSLGQGLEFLIYFQGNSAPDKSGLPSDRFSAERTGGSVSTLTIQRTQQEDSAVYLCASSLVSDSEQYFGPGTRLTVT.

The chain joins TRBV14 to TRBJ2-7; 7 nucleotides match TRBD1. Germline V gene sequence: CDR1 SGHDN, CDR2 FVKESK. V was clipped by 3 bases and J by 7 bases; unmatched bases: 12. The CDR3 has 15 amino acids. DNA of the CDR3: TGTGCCAGCAGCCAGGAACAGGGGATGTTGGGGGAGCAGTACTTC. Encoded protein: CASSQEQGMLGEQYF.

The CDR3 reads CSAARPSRTGGRGSYEQYF. The CDR3 DNA is TGCAGTGCTGCTCGGCCCAGCAGGACGGGGGGTCGAGGGTCCTACGAGCAGTACTTC. J is TRBJ2-7 and V is TRBV20-1, with 7 nucleotides matching TRBD2. Germline trimming cut 5 bases from V and 1 base from J; bases unmatched to any gene: 23. CDR3 size: 19 residues. The germline CDR1 and CDR2 sequences are DFQATT and SNEGSKA (reference sequence).

The table lists this clonotype with many counts. The rearrangement uses TRBV6-1 and TRBJ1-2; possible D gene TRBD1, 5 bases. Germline assignment: CDR1 MNHNS and CDR2 SASEGT. The V gene lost 4 bases and the J gene lost 4 bases, with 19 bases spanning the gap. The CDR3 contains 16 residues. The CDR3 DNA is TGTGCCAGCAGTGGACGACGCGAGGGGTTCTCCTATGGCTACACCTTC. Amino acids: CASSGRREGFSYGYTF.

Details on this clonotype: This may arise from a read error, as a much more abundant clone is one base away. V and J are TRBV18 and TRBJ1-1; D gene ambiguous. This CDR3 comprises 12 residues. Germline V lookup: CDR1 KGHSH, CDR2 LQKENI. CDR3 in amino acids: CTSSHGETEAFF. The CDR3 DNA follows: TGTACCAGCTCGCACGGGGAAACTGAAGCTTTCTTT.